This TCR beta chain stems from a study of cytotoxic CD8 clonotypes in ibrutinib-treated CLL. About the study: Among responders, roughly 25 were partial and 2 complete; after median approximately six years, roughly 15 stayed remitted and around twelve progressed. Findings and caveats of the study: Sampling schedules were unmatched across sustained-remission and progressing patients. Public clonotypes were uncommon and contracted or stayed stable on treatment. Age-matched healthy donor levels were exceeded by baseline clonality, which tracked circulating CD8+ T-cell counts.

TCRdb's table, derived via immunoSEQ multiplex PCR, lists solely in-frame clones and lacks some. This repertoire shows approximately 80,000 clones, approximately 86% found once; its top ten account for under 6%. Only one count was recorded for this clone. The antigen is undetermined. One junction end disagrees with the germline gene, perhaps due to a read error. Germline CDR1 and CDR2: SSHAT and FNYEAQ (reference sequence). This CDR3 contains 15 residues. The material was PBMCs, obtained before ibrutinib treatment. The origin of this receptor is a human donor with chronic lymphocytic leukemia. The chain combines TRBV7-7 with TRBJ2-5, with 12 bases identical to TRBD2. CDR3 sequence reads: CASSPGTSGLETQYF. CDR3 coding DNA: TGTGCTAGCAGCCCTGGGACTAGCGGGCTGGAGACCCAGTACTTC.